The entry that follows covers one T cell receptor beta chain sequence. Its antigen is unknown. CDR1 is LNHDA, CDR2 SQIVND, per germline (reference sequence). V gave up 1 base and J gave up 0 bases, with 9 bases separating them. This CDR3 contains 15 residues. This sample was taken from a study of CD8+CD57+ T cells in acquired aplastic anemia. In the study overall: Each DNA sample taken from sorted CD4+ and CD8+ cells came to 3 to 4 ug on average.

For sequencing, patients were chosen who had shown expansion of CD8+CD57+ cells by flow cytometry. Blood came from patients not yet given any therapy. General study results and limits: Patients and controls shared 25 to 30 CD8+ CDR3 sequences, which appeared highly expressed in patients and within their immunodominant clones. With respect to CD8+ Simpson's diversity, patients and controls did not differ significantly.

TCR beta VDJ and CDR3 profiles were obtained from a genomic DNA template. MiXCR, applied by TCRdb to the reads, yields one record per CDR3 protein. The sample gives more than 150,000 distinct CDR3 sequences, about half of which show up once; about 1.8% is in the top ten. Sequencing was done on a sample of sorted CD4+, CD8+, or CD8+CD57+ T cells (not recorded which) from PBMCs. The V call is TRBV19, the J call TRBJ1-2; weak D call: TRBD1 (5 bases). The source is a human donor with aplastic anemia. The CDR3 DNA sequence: TGTGCCAGTAGTATAGGGGGACTAGCTAACTATGGCTACACCTTC. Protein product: CASSIGGLANYGYTF.